This paragraph reports one T cell receptor (beta chain). In the study's own analysis: Nucleated cell counts were estimated from reference gene primer amplification. The assay was immunoSEQ multiplex PCR, and TCRdb's table has in-frame clones only and misses some. Clone size and V and J calls were adopted from that table, with D and trimming inferred from the DNA. The data contain under 150,000 clones, around 80% of them singletons. This sample is part of a study of blood T cell repertoires in COVID-19. Background on the study: Acute-phase and convalescent COVID-19 samples originated in the United States, Italy and Spain.

The source material was peripheral blood. This receptor was obtained from a man aged 70 or older with acute or convalescent COVID-19.

The CDR3 loop reads CAIRSVRSGIGEQYF. The CDR3 DNA follows: TGTGCCATCAGGTCAGTGAGATCGGGAATTGGCGAGCAGTACTTC. V is TRBV10-3 and J is TRBJ2-7, with D perhaps matching TRBD2 (5 bases). Germline CDR1 and CDR2: ENHRY and SYGVKD. V lost 6 bases to trimming and J lost 6 bases, with 21 bases between them. The CDR3 covers 15 residues.